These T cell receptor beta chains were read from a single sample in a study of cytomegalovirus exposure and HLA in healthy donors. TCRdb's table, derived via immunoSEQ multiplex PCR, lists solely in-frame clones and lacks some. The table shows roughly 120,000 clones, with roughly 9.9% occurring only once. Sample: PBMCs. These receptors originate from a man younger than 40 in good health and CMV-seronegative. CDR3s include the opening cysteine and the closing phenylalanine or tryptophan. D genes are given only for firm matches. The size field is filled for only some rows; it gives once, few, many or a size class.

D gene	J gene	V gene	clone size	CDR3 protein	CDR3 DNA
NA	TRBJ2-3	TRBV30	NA	CAWSAGTSTDTQYF	TGTGCCTGGAGTGCCGGGACTAGCACAGATACGCAGTATTTT
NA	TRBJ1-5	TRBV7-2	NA	CASSWQGRGPQHF	TGTGCCAGCAGCTGGCAAGGGAGAGGGCCCCAGCATTTT
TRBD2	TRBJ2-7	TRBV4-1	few	CASSQGTSGTYEQYF	TGCGCCAGCAGCCAAGGGACTAGCGGGACCTACGAGCAGTACTTC
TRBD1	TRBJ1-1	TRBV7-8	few	CASSLATRTGGGTEAFF	TGTGCCAGCAGCTTAGCCACCAGGACAGGGGGTGGCACTGAAGCTTTCTTT
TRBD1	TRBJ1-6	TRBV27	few	CASTLGDRNNSPLHF	TGTGCCAGCACCTTGGGGGACAGAAATAATTCACCCCTCCACTTT
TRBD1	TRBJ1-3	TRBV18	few	CASSPLAGTDGNTIYF	TGTGCCAGCTCGCCCCTTGCCGGGACAGATGGAAACACCATATATTTT
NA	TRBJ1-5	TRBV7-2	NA	CASSLASPGNNQPQHF	TGTGCCAGCAGCTTAGCGTCCCCGGGAAATAATCAGCCCCAGCATTTT
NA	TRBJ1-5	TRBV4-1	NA	CASSQGRGNNQPQHF	TGCGCCAGCAGCCAAGGAAGGGGGAACAATCAGCCCCAGCATTTT
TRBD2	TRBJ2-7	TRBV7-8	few	CASSLAGRTSGYEQYF	TGTGCCAGCAGCTTAGCCGGCCGGACTAGCGGATACGAGCAGTACTTC
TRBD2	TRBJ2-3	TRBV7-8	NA	CASSLDREAAWSTDTQYF	TGTGCCAGCAGCTTAGACCGGGAGGCGGCCTGGAGCACAGATACGCAGTATTTT
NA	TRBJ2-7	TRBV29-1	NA	CSVEVPGRYEQYF	TGCAGCGTTGAAGTACCTGGCAGATACGAGCAGTACTTC
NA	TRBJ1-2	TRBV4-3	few	CASSQDIGANYGYTF	TGCGCCAGCAGCCAAGATATAGGAGCTAACTATGGCTACACCTTC
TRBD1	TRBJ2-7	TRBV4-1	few	CASSPRQGASYEQYF	TGCGCCAGCAGCCCCCGACAGGGGGCCTCCTACGAGCAGTACTTC
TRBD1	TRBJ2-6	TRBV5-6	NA	CASSWTKTGVLTF	TGTGCCAGCAGCTGGACCAAGACAGGGGTCCTGACTTTC
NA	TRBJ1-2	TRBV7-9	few	CASSFSTAYGYTF	TGTGCCAGCAGCTTTTCGACAGCATATGGCTACACCTTC
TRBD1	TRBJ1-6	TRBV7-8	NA	CASSLVGGSDRGPSSPLHF	TGTGCCAGCAGCTTAGTTGGGGGTTCAGACAGGGGACCATCTTCACCCCTCCACTTT
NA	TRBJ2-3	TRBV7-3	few	CASSRPGDTQYF	TGTGCCAGCAGCCGACCGGGAGATACGCAGTATTTT
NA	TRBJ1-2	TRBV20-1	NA	CSGPPSYGYTF	TGCAGTGGGCCCCCTTCCTATGGCTACACCTTC
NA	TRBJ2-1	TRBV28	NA	CASSLWDNSYNEQFF	TGTGCCAGCAGTTTATGGGACAACTCCTACAATGAGCAGTTCTTC
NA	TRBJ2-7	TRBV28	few	CASSFAEYPGQYF	TGTGCCAGCAGTTTTGCCGAGTATCCCGGGCAGTACTTC
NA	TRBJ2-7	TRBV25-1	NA	CASSEFRLGVDEQYF	TGTGCCAGCAGTGAATTTCGGCTCGGGGTCGACGAGCAGTACTTC
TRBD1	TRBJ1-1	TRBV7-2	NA	CASSLRGTGRTGAFF	TGTGCCAGCAGCTTGAGGGGGACAGGGAGGACGGGGGCTTTCTTT
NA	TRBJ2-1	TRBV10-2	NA	CASSLGLTSSYNEQFF	TGCGCCAGCAGCCTCGGACTAACAAGCTCCTACAATGAGCAGTTCTTC
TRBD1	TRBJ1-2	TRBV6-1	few	CASSARGQAEDGYTF	TGTGCCAGCAGTGCCCGTGGACAGGCCGAGGATGGCTACACCTTC
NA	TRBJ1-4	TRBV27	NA	CASRGLEKLFF	TGTGCCAGCCGAGGGCTTGAAAAACTGTTTTTT
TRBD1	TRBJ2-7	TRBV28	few	CASSKGQNPGEQYF	TGTGCCAGCAGCAAGGGACAGAATCCTGGCGAGCAGTACTTC
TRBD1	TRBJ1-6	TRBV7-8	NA	CASRRGQDNSPLHF	TGTGCCAGCAGACGGGGACAGGATAATTCACCCCTCCACTTT
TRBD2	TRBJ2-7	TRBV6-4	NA	CASRVVAGDYERYF	TGTGCCAGCAGGGTGGTAGCGGGGGACTACGAGCGGTACTTC
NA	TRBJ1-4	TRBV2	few	CASSEEAGDDEKLFF	TGTGCCAGCAGTGAAGAGGCAGGGGACGATGAAAAACTGTTTTTT
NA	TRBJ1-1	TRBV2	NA	CASSEAGNTEAFF	TGTGCCAGCAGTGAGGCGGGGAACACTGAAGCTTTCTTT
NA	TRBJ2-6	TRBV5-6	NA	CASSLDRYGANVLTF	TGTGCCAGCAGCTTGGATAGATATGGGGCCAACGTCCTGACTTTC
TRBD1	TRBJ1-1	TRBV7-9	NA	CASSLMGRGWTEAFF	TGTGCCAGCAGCTTAATGGGCAGGGGGTGGACTGAAGCTTTCTTT
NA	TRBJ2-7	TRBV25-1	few	CASQSGNSYEQYF	TGTGCCAGTCAATCAGGGAACTCCTACGAGCAGTACTTC
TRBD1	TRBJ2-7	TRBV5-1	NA	CASSWTGAYEQYF	TGCGCCAGCAGCTGGACAGGAGCCTACGAGCAGTACTTC
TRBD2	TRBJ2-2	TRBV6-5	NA	CASSYLGGGGTGELFF	TGTGCCAGCAGCTACCTTGGGGGCGGGGGGACCGGGGAGCTGTTTTTT
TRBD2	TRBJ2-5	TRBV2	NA	CASSEAGEKTQYF	TGTGCCAGCAGTGAGGCGGGAGAAAAGACCCAGTACTTC
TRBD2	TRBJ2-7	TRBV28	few	CASRGTSGIHEQYF	TGTGCCAGCAGAGGGACTAGCGGGATCCACGAGCAGTACTTC
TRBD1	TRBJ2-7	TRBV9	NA	CASSAYQGAEQYF	TGTGCCAGCAGCGCCTACCAGGGGGCCGAGCAGTACTTC
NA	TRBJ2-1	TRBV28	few	CASSWTKLAGTNEQFF	TGTGCCAGCAGTTGGACCAAACTAGCAGGTACCAATGAGCAGTTCTTC
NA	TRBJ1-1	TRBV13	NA	CASSDRRGQNTEAFF	TGTGCCAGCAGCGACCGCCGGGGACAGAACACTGAAGCTTTCTTT
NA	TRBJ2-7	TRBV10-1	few	CAAPPSVEQYF	TGCGCCGCCCCACCAAGCGTCGAGCAGTACTTC
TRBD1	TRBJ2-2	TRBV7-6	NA	CASSPRTGADTGELFF	TGTGCCAGCAGCCCAAGGACAGGGGCGGACACCGGGGAGCTGTTTTTT